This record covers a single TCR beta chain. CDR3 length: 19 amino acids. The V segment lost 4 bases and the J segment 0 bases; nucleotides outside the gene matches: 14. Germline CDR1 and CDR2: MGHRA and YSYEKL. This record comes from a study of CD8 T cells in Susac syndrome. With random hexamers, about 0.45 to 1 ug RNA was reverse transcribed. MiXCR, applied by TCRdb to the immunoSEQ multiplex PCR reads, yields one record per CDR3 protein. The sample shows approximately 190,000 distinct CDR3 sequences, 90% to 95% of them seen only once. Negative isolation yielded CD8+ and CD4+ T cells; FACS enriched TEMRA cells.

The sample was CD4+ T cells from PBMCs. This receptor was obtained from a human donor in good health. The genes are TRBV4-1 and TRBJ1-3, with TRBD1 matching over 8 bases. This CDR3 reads CASSLRDRRARPSGNTIYF. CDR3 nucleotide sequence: TGCGCCAGCAGCCTCCGGGACAGGCGGGCGCGACCCTCTGGAAACACCATATATTTT.